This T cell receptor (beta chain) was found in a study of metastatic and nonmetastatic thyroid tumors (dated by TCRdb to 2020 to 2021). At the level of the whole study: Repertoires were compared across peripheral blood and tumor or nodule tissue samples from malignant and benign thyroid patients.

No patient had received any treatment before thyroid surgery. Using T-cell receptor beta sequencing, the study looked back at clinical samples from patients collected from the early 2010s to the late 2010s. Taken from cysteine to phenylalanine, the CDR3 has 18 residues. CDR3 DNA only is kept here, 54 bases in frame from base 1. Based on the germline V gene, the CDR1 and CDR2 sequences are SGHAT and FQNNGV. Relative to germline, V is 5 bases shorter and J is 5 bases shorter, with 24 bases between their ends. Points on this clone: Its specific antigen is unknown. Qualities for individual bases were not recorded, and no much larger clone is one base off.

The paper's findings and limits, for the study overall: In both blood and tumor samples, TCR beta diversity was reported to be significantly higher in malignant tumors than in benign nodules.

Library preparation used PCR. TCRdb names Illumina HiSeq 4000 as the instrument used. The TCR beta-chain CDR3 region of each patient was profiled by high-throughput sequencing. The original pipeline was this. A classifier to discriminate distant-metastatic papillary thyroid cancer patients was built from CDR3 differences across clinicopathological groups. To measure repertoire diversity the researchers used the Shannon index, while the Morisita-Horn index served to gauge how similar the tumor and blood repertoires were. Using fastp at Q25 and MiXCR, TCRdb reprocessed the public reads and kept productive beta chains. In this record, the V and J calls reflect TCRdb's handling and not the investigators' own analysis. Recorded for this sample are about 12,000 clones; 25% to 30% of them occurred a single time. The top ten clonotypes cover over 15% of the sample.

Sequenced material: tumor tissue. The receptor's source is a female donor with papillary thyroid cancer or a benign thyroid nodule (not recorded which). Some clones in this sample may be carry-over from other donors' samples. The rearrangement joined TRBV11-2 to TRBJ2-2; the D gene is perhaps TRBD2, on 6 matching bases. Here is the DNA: TGTGCCAGCAGCCCTCTGAACTCCGGGAGATCTGGGACCGGGGAGCTGTTTTTT. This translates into CASSPLNSGRSGTGELFF.